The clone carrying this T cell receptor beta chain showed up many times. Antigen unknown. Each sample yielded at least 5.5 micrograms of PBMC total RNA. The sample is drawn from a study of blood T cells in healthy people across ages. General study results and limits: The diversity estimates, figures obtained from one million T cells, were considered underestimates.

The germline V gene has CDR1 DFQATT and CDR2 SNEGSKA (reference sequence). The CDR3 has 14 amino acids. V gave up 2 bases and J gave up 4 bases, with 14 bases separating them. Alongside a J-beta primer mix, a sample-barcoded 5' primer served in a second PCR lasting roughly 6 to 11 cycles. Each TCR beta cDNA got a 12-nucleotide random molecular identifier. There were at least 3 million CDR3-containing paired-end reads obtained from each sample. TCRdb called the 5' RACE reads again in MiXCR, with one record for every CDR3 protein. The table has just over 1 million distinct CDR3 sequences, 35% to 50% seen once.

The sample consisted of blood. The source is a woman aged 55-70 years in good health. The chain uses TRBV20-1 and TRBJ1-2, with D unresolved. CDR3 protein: CSARRPGGRYGYTF. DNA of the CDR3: TGCAGTGCTAGACGTCCCGGCGGACGCTATGGCTACACCTTC.